Listed below are T cell receptor beta chains from one sample, sequenced in a study of OX40 agonist ivuxolimab in advanced cancers. The data were produced by immunoSEQ multiplex PCR, yet TCRdb's version contains in-frame clones alone and is incomplete. The sample lists about 30,000 clones; around 85% were seen once. Material: CD4+ or CD8+ T cells sorted from blood, obtained in a trial of the OX40 agonist ivuxolimab. These TCRs come from an adult with an advanced solid tumor such as melanoma, head and neck, liver or kidney cancer. Each CDR3 is given with its conserved first and last residue. A D gene is named only where the DNA matches it firmly. A row's size may be missing; if present it is once, few, many or a size class.

j_call cdr3_length v_call clone_size d_call cdr3_nt cdr3_aa
TRBJ2-7 17 TRBV5-5 - - TGTGCCAGCAGCCCGTATGGGGTAGCGGTCCTTTTACACGAGCAGTACTTC CASSPYGVAVLLHEQYF
TRBJ2-7 14 TRBV6-1 - TRBD2 TGTGCCAGCAGGTTAGCGGGAGGGGGCTACGAGCAGTACTTC CASRLAGGGYEQYF
TRBJ2-1 16 TRBV19 - - TGTGCCAGTAGTATAGATCCGGGGGTGGTTTACAATGAGCAGTTCTTC CASSIDPGVVYNEQFF
TRBJ1-1 13 TRBV30 - - TGTGCCTGGAGTATTACAGGGAGCACTGAAGCTTTCTTT CAWSITGSTEAFF
TRBJ1-5 14 TRBV15 few - TGTGCCACCAGCAGAGATACCGGGAATCAGCCCCAGCATTTT CATSRDTGNQPQHF
TRBJ2-3 14 TRBV9 - - TGTGCCAGCAGCCTACGATGGACCACAGATACGCAGTATTTT CASSLRWTTDTQYF
TRBJ1-4 15 TRBV28 - TRBD1 TGTGCCAGCAGTTTCCAGGGGGGAGCTAATGAAAAACTGTTTTTT CASSFQGGANEKLFF
TRBJ2-5 14 TRBV7-8 once TRBD1 TGTGCCAGCAGCTCACAGGGGGCCCGAGAGACCCAGTACTTC CASSSQGARETQYF
TRBJ2-7 13 TRBV27 large - TGTGCCAGCAGGACAGGAGGAGTCAACGAGCAGTACTTC CASRTGGVNEQYF
TRBJ1-2 14 TRBV6-6 - - TGTGCCAGCAGTTACGGTGACCCTAACTATGGCTACACCTTC CASSYGDPNYGYTF
TRBJ2-1 14 TRBV5-6 - - TGTGCCAGCAGCTGGGGGGTTGGTGTTAATGAGCAGTTCTTC CASSWGVGVNEQFF
TRBJ2-6 18 TRBV7-2 - TRBD2 TGTGCCAGCAGCGACACCGGGACTACATACTCTGGGGCCAACGTCCTGACTTTC CASSDTGTTYSGANVLTF
TRBJ2-3 17 TRBV12-5 - - TGTGCTAGTGGTTTGCCTACCTCGGGAGTACCCACAGATACGCAGTATTTT CASGLPTSGVPTDTQYF
TRBJ1-2 14 TRBV13 - - TGTGCCAGCAGCTTAGAGGGAGAAAACTATGGCTACACCTTC CASSLEGENYGYTF
TRBJ1-1 11 TRBV7-9 once - TGTGCGAGCGGCTGGAGCACTGAAGCTTTCTTT CASGWSTEAFF
TRBJ1-1 16 TRBV21-1 - - - CASSRGGGHETLKLSF